The 22 T cell receptor beta chains given below trace back to one sample, sequenced in a study of blood T cell repertoires in COVID-19 (dated by TCRdb to the early 2020s). Libraries were made using the immunoSEQ multiplex PCR assay. In TCRdb, the immuneACCESS table is reduced to in-frame sequences with V and J assigned. These tables do not hold every clone; where another copy was compared, an unresolved V gene accounts for under half, and the others remain unexplained. The sample yields 68,000 or so clones; about nine tenths were counted once. Approximately 7% of the sample is taken by the ten largest. The sequenced sample consisted of peripheral blood. The receptors derive from a man aged 50 to 59 with active COVID-19.

This CDR3 reads CASSPPSQGRIGDRPVNTEAFF. The CDR3, as DNA: TGTGCCAGCTCACCCCCATCACAGGGCAGGATCGGGGACAGACCCGTGAACACTGAAGCTTTCTTT. The chain joins TRBV18 to TRBJ1-1, with 7 bases that match TRBD1. The length of the CDR3 is 22 residues. Germline V gene sequence: CDR1 KGHSH, CDR2 LQKENI. J lost 0 bases, V lost 3 bases, and 25 bases had no gene match. Variable domain in full (rest from reference TRBV18 and TRBJ1-1): NAGVMQNPRHLVRRRGQEARLRCSPMKGHSHVYWYRQLPEEGLKFMVYLQKENIIDESGMPKERFSAEFPKEGPSILRIQQVVRGDSAAYFCASSPPSQGRIGDRPVNTEAFFGQGTRLTVV.

This clone was found once. The CDR3 reads CASGEGSEQYF. For the CDR3, the DNA is TGTGCCAGCGGAGAGGGAAGCGAGCAGTACTTC. The V and J genes are TRBV19 and TRBJ2-7, with D possibly being TRBD2 (5 bases). This CDR3 comprises 11 residues. The germline CDR1 and CDR2 sequences are LNHDA and SQIVND (reference sequence). V was shortened by 9 bases and J by 6 bases, with 12 bases between the two germline ends. Looking up the rest from reference TRBV19 and TRBJ2-7 gives the full variable domain: DGGITQSPKYLFRKEGQNVTLSCEQNLNHDAMYWYRQDPGQGLRLIYYSQIVNDFQKGDIAEGYSVSREKKESFPLTVTSAQKNPTAFYLCASGEGSEQYFGPGTRLTVT.

The chain uses TRBV3-1 (or the pseudogene TRBV3-2) and TRBJ2-7; 7 bases are shared with TRBD1. Germline V gives CDR1 LGHDT, CDR2 YNNKEL (reference sequence). This CDR3 is built from 17 residues. Unmatched junction bases numbered 19, after V lost 11 bases and J lost 0 bases. The CDR3 coding sequence is TGTGCCGGATGGGTGGGGTCAGGGGGTCATAGCTCCTACGAGCAGTACTTC. It specifies CAGWVGSGGHSSYEQYF.

This chain joins TRBV5-8 and TRBJ2-2; D unresolved. The V end was cut by 2 bases, the J end by 5 bases, with 19 bases between. CDR1 and CDR2 (germline): SGHTS, YDEGEE. This CDR3 is built from 17 residues. Here the CDR3 DNA reads TGTGCCAGCAGCTTCTCCTCGTTGGCTGTTTGGACCGGGGAGCTGTTTTTT. Translating it yields CASSFSSLAVWTGELFF.

The CDR3 spells CASSGAGAYNEQFF. CDR3 bases: TGTGCCAGCAGCGGGGCGGGAGCCTACAATGAGCAGTTCTTC. This sequence joins TRBV6-2 or TRBV6-3 and TRBJ2-1; 7 bases fit TRBD2. V lost 6 bases to trimming and J lost 2 bases; unmatched junction nucleotides: 4. Looked up from germline, CDR1 is MNHEY and CDR2 is SVGEGT. This CDR3 comprises 14 residues.

The chain joins TRBV5-4 to TRBJ2-5; TRBD2 agrees at 14 bases. The CDR3 loop spans 18 amino acids. Germline CDR1 is SGHNT and CDR2 is YYREEE (reference sequence). Trimming at V came to 0 bases and at J to 4 bases, leaving 8 bases not matched to a gene. DNA of the CDR3: TGTGCCAGCAGCTTGGGACTAGCGGGAGGGCATTCGAGAGAGACCCAGTACTTC. It encodes CASSLGLAGGHSRETQYF.

About this clone itself: At the DNA level, this CDR3 is encoded by other sequences in the same sample as well. The chain is built from TRBV24-1 and TRBJ2-7; possibly TRBD1 for D (5 bases). V was trimmed by 2 bases and J by 2 bases, leaving 9 bases between them. The V gene's germline CDR1 is KGHDR and CDR2 SFDVKD. This CDR3 is built from 14 residues. The CDR3 here is CATSDSRAPYEQYF. The CDR3 DNA follows: TGTGCCACCAGTGATTCCAGGGCCCCCTACGAGCAGTACTTC.

As regards this clone: Other DNA sequences of this sample code for an identical CDR3. The chain has TRBV6-5 and TRBJ1-2; 10 nucleotides align to TRBD1. Germline V lookup: CDR1 MNHEY, CDR2 SVGAGI. Trimming at V came to 2 bases and at J to 5 bases, leaving 8 bases not matched to a gene. The CDR3 has 16 residues. CDR3 nucleotide sequence: TGTGCCAGCAGTTACCTTCGGACAGGGGGAGGGTATGGCTACACCTTC. Encoded protein: CASSYLRTGGGYGYTF.

The rearrangement uses TRBV18 and TRBJ2-7, with D maybe TRBD2 (5 bases). Per germline, CDR1 KGHSH and CDR2 LQKENI. V lost 3 bases, J lost 0 bases, and 15 bases lay in between. CDR3 length equals 16 residues. CDR3 nucleotide sequence: TGTGCCAGCTCACCTCGCATGCTAACTAGCTCCTACGAGCAGTACTTC. Its protein product is CASSPRMLTSSYEQYF.

Written as DNA, the CDR3 is TGTGCCAGCAGCATATATAGGACTTGGGCGGGAAACACCATATATTTT. It codes for CASSIYRTWAGNTIYF. V and J are TRBV5-6 and TRBJ1-3; D gene unclear. In germline, CDR1 is SGHDT, CDR2 YYEEEE. The V end lost 4 bases, the J end lost 4 bases, and 18 bases lay between the germline ends. The CDR3 length is 16 residues.

For this clone: At one of its ends the junction is not consistent with the germline gene, which may arise from a read error. The gene calls are TRBV20-1 and TRBJ1-6; TRBD1 matches at 7 bases. Germline CDR1 and CDR2: DFQATT and SNEGSKA (reference sequence). The length of the CDR3 is 10 residues. The DNA for the CDR3 is TGCAGTGCTTCGGACAGGAAGTATCTCTTT. Translation gives CSASDRKYLF.

The gene calls are TRBV29-1 and TRBJ2-1; D is unclear. The CDR3 contains 14 residues. Germline V gene data show CDR1 as SQVTM and CDR2 as ANQGSEA. Trimming cost V 6 bases and J 8 bases, with 20 bases left between them. The CDR3: CSVLGLVATHEQFF. As DNA, the CDR3 is TGCAGCGTCTTGGGTCTAGTCGCCACCCATGAGCAGTTCTTC.

The V and J genes are TRBV6-2 or TRBV6-3 and TRBJ2-3; 14 nucleotides line up with TRBD2. This CDR3 is 19 amino acids long. Germline CDR1 is MNHEY and CDR2 is SVGEGT. V was clipped by 2 bases and J by 1 base; unmatched bases: 8. The CDR3 region is CASSYLLTSGRAGTDTQYF. For the CDR3, the DNA is TGTGCCAGCAGTTACCTCCTGACTAGCGGGAGGGCCGGCACAGATACGCAGTATTTT.

V gene TRBV25-1 combines with J gene TRBJ1-2, with D possibly being TRBD1 (5 bases). Germline V gene sequence: CDR1 MGHDK, CDR2 SYGVNS. The CDR3 totals 14 residues. V lost 2 bases and J lost 5, with 12 bases in between. CDR3 in amino acids: CASSELGGTYGYTF. CDR3 bases: TGTGCCAGCAGTGAACTTGGAGGGACTTATGGCTACACCTTC.

This clone was picked up a small number of times. V usage is TRBV28 and J usage is TRBJ2-3; tentative D call: TRBD1 (6 bases). V was cut by 8 bases and J by 2 bases, with 20 bases left in between. Germline V CDR1 and CDR2: MDHEN, SYDVKM. The CDR3 is made up of 16 amino acids. This CDR3 reads CASLTKPGGPTDTQYF. In DNA form, the CDR3 reads TGTGCCAGCCTTACGAAACCTGGGGGCCCCACAGATACGCAGTATTTT.

The chain joins TRBV4-1 to TRBJ1-3; no reliable D call. V dropped 2 bases and J dropped 2 bases, with 4 bases sitting between them. The CDR3 spans 13 residues. Per germline, CDR1 MGHRA and CDR2 YSYEKL. The CDR3 reads CASSQLTGNTIYF. The CDR3 DNA follows: TGCGCCAGCAGCCAATTAACTGGAAACACCATATATTTT.

The chain combines TRBV5-4 with TRBJ2-3, with D tentatively TRBD2 (5 bases). The length of the CDR3 is 15 residues. Looked up from germline, CDR1 is SGHNT and CDR2 is YYREEE (reference sequence). The V gene lost 4 bases and the J gene lost 6 bases, with 18 bases spanning the gap. CDR3 sequence reads: CASSPERSLADTQYF. CDR3 bases: TGTGCCAGCAGCCCAGAGCGGTCCCTCGCGGATACGCAGTATTTT.

This clone is a singleton in its sample. The chain employs TRBV13 and TRBJ2-1, with D maybe TRBD2 (6 bases). This CDR3 has 16 amino acids. V lost 5 bases to trimming and J lost 2 bases, with 16 bases between them. Germline values: CDR1 PRHDT, CDR2 FYEKMQ (reference sequence). In DNA form, the CDR3 reads TGTGCCAGCAGCCCGGAGGGGACCTCGGCCTACAATGAGCAGTTCTTC. It encodes CASSPEGTSAYNEQFF.

The chain links TRBV9 to TRBJ1-2; D gene ambiguous. Per the germline V gene, CDR1 is SGDLS and CDR2 is YYNGEE. V was shortened by 4 bases and J by 3 bases, with 13 bases between the two germline ends. This CDR3 is 14 amino acids long. Here the CDR3 reads CASSRTPGDYGYTF. CDR3 coding DNA: TGTGCCAGCAGCAGAACCCCCGGGGACTATGGCTACACCTTC.

The J gene is TRBJ2-2, the V gene TRBV6-2 or TRBV6-3, with 10 bases matching TRBD1. This CDR3 is built from 15 residues. Germline values: CDR1 MNHEY, CDR2 SVGEGT. V shed 5 bases and J 4 bases; nucleotides not matched to a gene: 4. Here the CDR3 DNA reads TGTGCCAGCAGTCGACAGGGGGCTTTCACCGGGGAGCTGTTTTTT. Its translation: CASSRQGAFTGELFF.

The chain links TRBV28 to TRBJ1-2; no clear D. There are 11 residues in the CDR3. CDR1 and CDR2 (germline): MDHEN, SYDVKM. V gave up 6 bases and J gave up 7 bases, with 9 bases separating them. The chain's CDR3 is CASSPRGGYTF. The CDR3 DNA follows: TGTGCCAGCAGCCCACGGGGTGGCTACACCTTC.

The chain is built from TRBV27 and TRBJ2-3, with D uncertain. V was trimmed by 8 bases and J by 0 bases, leaving 12 bases between them. From germline, CDR1 is MNHEY and CDR2 SMNVEV (reference sequence). CDR3 length: 14 residues. The CDR3 loop is CASYPFPSTDTQYF. CDR3 in DNA: TGTGCCAGCTATCCCTTTCCTAGCACAGATACGCAGTATTTT.